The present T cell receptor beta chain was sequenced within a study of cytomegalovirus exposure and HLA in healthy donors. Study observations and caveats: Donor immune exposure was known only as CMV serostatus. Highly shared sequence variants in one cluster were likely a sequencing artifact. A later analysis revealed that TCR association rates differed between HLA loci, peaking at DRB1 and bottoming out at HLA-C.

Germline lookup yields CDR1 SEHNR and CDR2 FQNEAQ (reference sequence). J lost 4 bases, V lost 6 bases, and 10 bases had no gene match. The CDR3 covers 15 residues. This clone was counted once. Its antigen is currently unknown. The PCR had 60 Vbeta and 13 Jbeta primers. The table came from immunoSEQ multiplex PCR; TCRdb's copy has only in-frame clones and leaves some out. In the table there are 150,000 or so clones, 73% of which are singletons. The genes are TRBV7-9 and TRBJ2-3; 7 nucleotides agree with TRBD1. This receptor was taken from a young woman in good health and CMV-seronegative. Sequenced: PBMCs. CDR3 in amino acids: CASRATGALPDTQYF. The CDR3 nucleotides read TGTGCCAGCAGAGCTACAGGGGCCCTCCCAGATACGCAGTATTTT.